Sequencing of this T cell receptor (beta chain) was carried out in a study of naive and memory T cell subsets. The beta constant-region primer was an equimolar mix of two oligonucleotides covering TRBC1 and TRBC2. Nested alpha and beta constant-region primers with the SP2 primer drove four PCR rounds on ligated cDNA. TCRdb recomputed calls from the UMI-ligation and nested PCR reads with MiXCR, one row per CDR3 protein. The sample holds under 150,000 distinct CDR3 sequences, approximately 20% seen once. After removal of 4 bases from V and 5 bases from J, the junction contained 7 bases not matched to a gene. The CDR3 loop spans 15 amino acids. Germline V lookup: CDR1 PRHDT, CDR2 FYEKMQ (reference sequence). Four subsets defined by CD45RA and CD27 were sorted after CD3, CD4, CD8 and live/dead staining. Overall study results and limits: TCR abundance followed a power law differing between naive and memory subsets. Over 90% of naive TCR sequences appeared only once, unlike memory subsets. RNA-based TCR counts may shift with T cell activation and differentiation. Especially in CD8 cells, naive repertoires contained a few larger clonotypes, possibly CD45RA-re-expressing memory cells.

Details on this clonotype: Its target is not known.

The V and J genes are TRBV13 and TRBJ2-1, with 8 positions matching TRBD1. The sequenced sample consisted of naive CD8+ T cells from blood. This receptor was identified in a human donor in good health. The CDR3 protein is CASSSVPGQDNEQFF. In nucleotides, the CDR3 is TGTGCCAGCAGCTCGGTCCCGGGACAGGACAATGAGCAGTTCTTC.